Reported below is one T cell receptor (beta chain). This sample is part of a study of human T cells and chemical hapten exposure. Unfractionated whole blood served as the source for total RNA extraction. V was trimmed by 1 base and J by 0 bases, leaving 16 bases between them. Germline CDR1 SGHTA, CDR2 FQGNSA. The CDR3 contains 19 residues. TCRdb itself ran the 5' RACE reads through MiXCR, one entry per CDR3 protein. The sample records approximately 110,000 distinct CDR3 sequences, around a fifth being singletons. V and J are TRBV7-2 and TRBJ2-6, with D uncertain. This receptor was taken from a human donor in good health. The DNA for the CDR3 is TGTGCCAGCAGCTTAGAAGTCCCCTACCCTCGCTCTGGGGCCAACGTCCTGACTTTC. As protein: CASSLEVPYPRSGANVLTF.